This entry features one TCR beta chain sequence. These data come from a study of CD8 T cells in Susac syndrome. An amount of RNA that ranged from 0.5 to 1 ug was reverse transcribed with random hexamers. One entry per CDR3 protein results from TCRdb running MiXCR on the immunoSEQ multiplex PCR reads. The sample has some 450,000 distinct CDR3 sequences; around 83% are singletons. Germline CDR1 and CDR2: MNHNY and SVGAGI (reference sequence). The CDR3 runs to 16 residues. Trimming removed 3 bases at V and 0 bases at J, with 15 bases between. The origin of this receptor is a human donor with multiple sclerosis. What was sequenced was CD8+ T cells from PBMCs. The chain uses TRBV6-6 and TRBJ2-7; a weak D match, TRBD1 (5 bases). The DNA for the CDR3 is TGTGCCAGCAGTTATTCTTCGGACACCCCCTCCTACGAGCAGTACTTC. Its protein is CASSYSSDTPSYEQYF.